This passage covers 7 T cell receptor beta chains from one sample sequenced in a study of vaccination and CD4 T cells after COVID-19. Scientists ran DNA taken from cultured CD4+ T cells through the Oncomine TCR Beta short-read assay for sequencing. One entry per CDR3 protein results from TCRdb running MiXCR on the PCR reads. The sample lists about 7,000 distinct CDR3 sequences, 63% occurring once. These TCRs are of unknown antigen specificity. Indicated treatment: 10-day PBMC culture with coronavirus spike peptide pools or control peptides (ViraFEST assay). Sequenced sample: CD4+ T cells from blood, cultured in vitro. The receptors shown here come from a human donor who had recovered from COVID-19.

This chain links TRBV27 with TRBJ1-2; 7 bases are a match to TRBD1. CDR3 length: 15 amino acids. CDR1 and CDR2 (germline): MNHEY, SMNVEV (reference sequence). Germline trimming cut 5 bases from V and 4 bases from J; bases unmatched to any gene: 10. The CDR3 protein is CASSPRTGRFYGYTF. The CDR3 DNA is TGTGCCAGCAGTCCGAGGACAGGCAGATTCTATGGCTACACCTTC.

This clonotype turned up a few times. The chain couples TRBV7-2 to TRBJ1-5, with D possibly TRBD1 on 6 matching bases. Trimming removed 5 bases at V and 1 base at J, with 12 bases between. This CDR3 is built from 15 residues. Germline V gene lookup returns CDR1 SGHTA and CDR2 FQGNSA. CDR3 in amino acids: CASSDGGMSNQPQHF. For the CDR3, the DNA is TGTGCCAGCAGCGACGGGGGCATGAGCAATCAGCCCCAGCATTTT.

The rearrangement joins TRBV6-2 or TRBV6-3 to TRBJ2-7, with D possibly TRBD1 on 6 matching bases. Trimming shortened V by 6 bases and J by 2 bases, and 14 bases separated the two germline ends. The length of the CDR3 is 14 residues. Germline CDR1 reads MNHEY; CDR2 reads SVGEGT. DNA of the CDR3: TGTGCCAGCAGCCGTGGACAGAGCCCCTACGAGCAGTACTTC. Protein product: CASSRGQSPYEQYF.

This clonotype has just a few counts. The V gene is TRBV7-8, the J gene TRBJ1-5, with D possibly being TRBD1 (5 bases). Germline V lookup: CDR1 SGHVS, CDR2 FQNEAQ. CDR3 length equals 13 residues. The V end was cut by 2 bases, the J end by 6 bases, with 8 bases between. CDR3 residues: CASSLRRGQPQHF. The CDR3 coding sequence is TGTGCCAGCAGCTTACGGAGGGGTCAGCCCCAGCATTTT.

This rearrangement joins TRBV5-1 to TRBJ2-7, with D perhaps matching TRBD2 (6 bases). In germline, CDR1 is SGHRS, CDR2 YFSETQ. The CDR3 length is 12 residues. The V end was cut by 5 bases, the J end by 0 bases, with 6 bases between. The CDR3 sequence: CASRRDSYEQYF. Here the CDR3 DNA reads TGCGCCAGCAGGCGGGACTCCTACGAGCAGTACTTC.

The genes are TRBV7-2 and TRBJ2-2; tentative D call: TRBD2 (6 bases). Trimming removed 5 bases from V and 4 bases from J, with 17 bases in between. CDR1 and CDR2 from the germline V gene are SGHTA and FQGNSA. This CDR3 has 16 amino acids. The CDR3 protein is CASSPGTFSTTGELFF. In nucleotides, the CDR3 is TGTGCCAGCAGCCCAGGGACTTTCTCAACCACCGGGGAGCTGTTTTTT.

The V and J genes are TRBV7-2 and TRBJ1-2; the D is unclear. CDR1 and CDR2 from the germline V gene are SGHTA and FQGNSA. V was cut by 5 bases and J by 1 base, with 11 bases left in between. This CDR3 spans 14 amino acids. CDR3 sequence (DNA): TGTGCCAGCAGCCTCCATACGAATAACTATGGCTACACCTTC. Amino acids: CASSLHTNNYGYTF.